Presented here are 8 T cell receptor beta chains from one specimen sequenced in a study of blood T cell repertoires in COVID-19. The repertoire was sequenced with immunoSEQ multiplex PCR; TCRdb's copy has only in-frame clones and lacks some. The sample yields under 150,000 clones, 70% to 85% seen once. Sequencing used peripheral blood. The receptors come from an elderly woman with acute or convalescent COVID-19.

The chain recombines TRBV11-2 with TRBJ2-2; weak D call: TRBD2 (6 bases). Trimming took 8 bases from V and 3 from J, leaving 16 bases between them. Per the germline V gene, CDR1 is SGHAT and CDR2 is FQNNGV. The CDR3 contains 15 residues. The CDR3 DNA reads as TGTGCCAGCGCCGTCCGGACGGGAGACACCGGGGAGCTGTTTTTT. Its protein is CASAVRTGDTGELFF.

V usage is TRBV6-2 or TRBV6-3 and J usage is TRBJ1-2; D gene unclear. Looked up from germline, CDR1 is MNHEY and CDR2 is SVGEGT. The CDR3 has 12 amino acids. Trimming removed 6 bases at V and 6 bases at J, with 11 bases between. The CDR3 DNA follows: TGTGCCAGCAGCCCCACTGTGGATGGCTACACCTTC. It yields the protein CASSPTVDGYTF.

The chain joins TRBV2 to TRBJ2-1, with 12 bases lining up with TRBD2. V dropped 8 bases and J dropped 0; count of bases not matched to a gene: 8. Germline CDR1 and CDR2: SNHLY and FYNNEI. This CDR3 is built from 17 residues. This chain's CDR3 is CASPTSGGPSSYNEQFF. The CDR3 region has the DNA TGTGCCAGCCCGACTAGCGGGGGCCCGAGCTCCTACAATGAGCAGTTCTTC.

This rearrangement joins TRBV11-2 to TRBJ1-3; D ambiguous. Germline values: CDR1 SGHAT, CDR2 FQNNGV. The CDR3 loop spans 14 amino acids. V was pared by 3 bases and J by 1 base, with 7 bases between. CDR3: CASSFSSSGNTIYF. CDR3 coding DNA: TGTGCCAGCAGCTTCTCCTCTTCTGGAAACACCATATATTTT.

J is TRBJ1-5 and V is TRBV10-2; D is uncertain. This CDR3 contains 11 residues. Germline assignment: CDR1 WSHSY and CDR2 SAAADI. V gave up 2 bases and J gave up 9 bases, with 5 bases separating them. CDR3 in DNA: TGCGCCAGCAGTGAGCGGGGGCCCCAGCATTTT. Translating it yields CASSERGPQHF.

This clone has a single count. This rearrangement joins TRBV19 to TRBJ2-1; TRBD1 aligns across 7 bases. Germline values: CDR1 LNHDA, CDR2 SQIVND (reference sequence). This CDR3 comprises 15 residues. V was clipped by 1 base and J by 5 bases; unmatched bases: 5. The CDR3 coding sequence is TGTGCCAGTAGTATAGGACAGGGAAGGGACAATGAGCAGTTCTTC. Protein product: CASSIGQGRDNEQFF.

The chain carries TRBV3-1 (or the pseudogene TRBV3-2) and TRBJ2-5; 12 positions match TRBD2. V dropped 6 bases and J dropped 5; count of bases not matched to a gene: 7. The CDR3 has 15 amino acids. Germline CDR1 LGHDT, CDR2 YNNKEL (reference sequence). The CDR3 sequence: CASRGLAGLGETQYF. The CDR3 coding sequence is TGTGCCAGCAGGGGACTAGCGGGTCTGGGGGAGACCCAGTACTTC.

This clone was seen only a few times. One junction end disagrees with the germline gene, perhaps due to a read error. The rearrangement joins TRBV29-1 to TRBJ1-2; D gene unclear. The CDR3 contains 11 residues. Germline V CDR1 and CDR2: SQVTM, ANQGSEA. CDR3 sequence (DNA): TGCAGCGTCGAAAGCGGGAGTGGCAGGTACTTC. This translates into CSVESGSGRYF.